Presented here are 29 T cell receptor beta chains from one specimen sequenced in a study of post-analysis software for immune sequencing data. The study's findings and limits: Five TRBV segments occurring more often in patients than controls included TRBV5-6, TRBV5-1 and TRBV20-1.

The TCR beta cDNA libraries contained unique molecular identifiers. A single record per CDR3 protein comes from TCRdb applying MiXCR to the PCR reads. The data show around 770,000 distinct CDR3 sequences, about half seen once. No cognate antigen is known for these TCRs. Sequencing used blood. The receptor source for this set is a girl aged 5 to 17 with multiple sclerosis.

CDR3 in amino acids: CASSYTQGAREQFF. CDR3 DNA: TGTGCCAGCAGTTACACACAGGGGGCTAGGGAGCAGTTCTTC. The chain is built from TRBV12-3 or TRBV12-4 and TRBJ2-1, with 9 positions matching TRBD1. Trimming cost V 4 bases and J 10 bases; bases outside gene matches: 8. CDR3 length: 14 amino acids.

This chain uses TRBV9 with TRBJ2-1; 8 bases map to TRBD2. Unmatched junction bases numbered 9, after V lost 2 bases and J lost 8 bases. The CDR3 runs to 15 residues. Germline CDR1 is SGDLS and CDR2 is YYNGEE. CDR3 sequence reads: CASSVGLVKTDEQFF. The CDR3 DNA is TGTGCCAGCAGCGTGGGACTAGTTAAGACCGATGAGCAGTTCTTC.

This clonotype was detected a few times. The CDR3 here is CAISEFNRDRAYGYTF. In DNA, the CDR3 is TGTGCCATCAGTGAGTTCAACAGGGATCGGGCCTATGGCTACACCTTC. J is TRBJ1-2 and V is TRBV10-3; D is perhaps TRBD1 (6 bases). Between the trimmed V and J ends, which lost 1 base and 4 bases, there was a span of 16 bases. Germline V lookup: CDR1 ENHRY, CDR2 SYGVKD. The CDR3 totals 16 residues.

CDR3 sequence (DNA): TGTGCCAGCAGCACGCAAACTAGCAGCACAGATACGCAGTATTTT. It translates to CASSTQTSSTDTQYF. The V call is TRBV7-3, the J call TRBJ2-3, with D maybe TRBD2 (6 bases). This CDR3 spans 15 amino acids. Germline CDR1 SGHTA, CDR2 FQGTGA. The V and J ends lost 5 bases and 0 bases respectively, with 12 bases between them.

The chain employs TRBV7-3 and TRBJ2-3, with 7 nucleotides matching TRBD1. Looked up from germline, CDR1 is SGHTA and CDR2 is FQGTGA. The CDR3 consists of 13 residues. V dropped 10 bases and J dropped 7; count of bases not matched to a gene: 11. CDR3 sequence reads: CATTGTRGHTQYF. In nucleotides, the CDR3 is TGTGCCACCACCGGTACGAGGGGGCATACGCAGTATTTT.

The chain employs TRBV12-3 or TRBV12-4 and TRBJ2-7; 7 nucleotides align to TRBD1. With 4 bases clipped from V and 3 bases from J, the junction kept 9 bases outside the gene matches. The CDR3 is 15 amino acids. The CDR3 protein is CASSSSGTACYEQYF. The CDR3 region has the DNA TGTGCCAGCAGTTCCTCAGGGACAGCGTGCTACGAGCAGTACTTC.

The CDR3 DNA reads as TGTGCCAGCAGCCGGCGGGTGGGCGGCAATCAGCCCCAGCATTTT. It yields the protein CASSRRVGGNQPQHF. V gene TRBV4-2 combines with J gene TRBJ1-5; no definite D call. The CDR3 is 15 residues long. Looked up from germline, CDR1 is LGHNA and CDR2 is YNFKEQ. V was pared by 4 bases and J by 2 bases, with 12 bases between.

The chain employs TRBV7-8 and TRBJ2-4; maybe TRBD1 (6 bases). CDR1 is SGHVS, CDR2 FQNEAQ, per germline. This CDR3 has 15 amino acids. V was pared by 5 bases and J by 3 bases, with 14 bases between. CDR3 nucleotides: TGTGCCAGCAGCCCGAGGACAGATTTCAAAAACATTCAGTACTTC. This gives the protein CASSPRTDFKNIQYF.

This clonotype was counted a few times. The rearrangement uses TRBV19 and TRBJ2-5; D is possibly TRBD1 (5 bases). Germline CDR1 is LNHDA and CDR2 is SQIVND (reference sequence). Trimming left V 4 bases short and J 1 base short, with 7 bases between. The length of the CDR3 is 13 residues. The CDR3 coding sequence is TGTGCCAGTAGTACAGGGTTCCAAGAGACCCAGTACTTC. Translated: CASSTGFQETQYF.

V usage is TRBV3-1 and J usage is TRBJ2-7; TRBD1 or TRBD2 may be the D gene (5 bases each). The germline CDR1 and CDR2 sequences are LGHDT and YNNKEL (reference sequence). The V end lost 5 bases, the J end lost 4 bases, and 18 bases lay between the germline ends. The CDR3 loop spans 15 amino acids. The CDR3 sequence is CASSRTWGSAYEQYF. CDR3 in DNA: TGTGCCAGCAGCAGGACTTGGGGGAGTGCATACGAGCAGTACTTC.

This clonotype was counted only a few times. The CDR3 nucleotides read TGTGCCAGCAAGGGGCCACAGTCCGAGTACGAGCAGTACTTC. As protein: CASKGPQSEYEQYF. V usage is TRBV6-5 and J usage is TRBJ2-7, with TRBD1 as a possible D gene (5 bases). Looked up from germline, CDR1 is MNHEY and CDR2 is SVGAGI. V was clipped by 7 bases and J by 4 bases, with 17 bases between them. This CDR3 has 14 amino acids.

Points on this clonotype: Given the absence of the conserved phenylalanine or tryptophan at the CDR3 end, a read error is likely. The chain carries TRBV7-2 and TRBJ2-1; TRBD2 agrees at 7 bases. This CDR3 comprises 15 residues. With V trimmed by 1 base and J by 2 bases, 2 bases remained unmatched. Germline V gene lookup returns CDR1 SGHTA and CDR2 FQGNSA. The chain's CDR3 is CASSLVGGTYNEQFC. CDR3 nucleotide sequence: TGTGCCAGCAGCTTAGTGGGGGGGACCTACAATGAGCAGTTCTGC.

The chain employs TRBV29-1 and TRBJ2-7, with D unclear. Germline CDR1 is SQVTM and CDR2 is ANQGSEA. The ends were cut back, 6 bases at V and 0 bases at J, with 12 bases in the middle. The CDR3 is made up of 13 amino acids. The chain's CDR3 is CSVSTVYSYEQYF. CDR3 coding DNA: TGCAGCGTAAGTACAGTTTACTCCTACGAGCAGTACTTC.

V gene TRBV6-5 combines with J gene TRBJ1-4, with D perhaps TRBD1 (5 bases). Trimming pared 2 bases from V and 8 bases from J, leaving 12 bases between. Germline V lookup: CDR1 MNHEY, CDR2 SVGAGI. The CDR3 contains 14 residues. CDR3 sequence (DNA): TGTGCCAGCAGTTACCGGCAGGGCCAGGAAAAACTGTTTTTT. It translates to CASSYRQGQEKLFF.

The chain joins TRBV4-1 to TRBJ2-3, with D perhaps TRBD2 (6 bases). The germline V gene encodes CDR1 MGHRA and CDR2 YSYEKL. The CDR3 is 17 residues long. The V gene lost 0 bases and the J gene lost 6 bases, with 19 bases spanning the gap. The CDR3 is CASSQDGAGSGADTQYF. CDR3 nucleotides: TGCGCCAGCAGCCAAGATGGGGCGGGATCAGGTGCGGATACGCAGTATTTT.

The chain employs TRBV27 and TRBJ2-1; D might be TRBD2 (6 bases). This CDR3 spans 15 amino acids. The germline V gene has CDR1 MNHEY and CDR2 SMNVEV (reference sequence). The V end was cut by 2 bases, the J end by 2 bases, with 10 bases between. The CDR3 coding sequence is TGTGCCAGCAGTTTAGGGGGAGGTGCCTACAATGAGCAGTTCTTC. Its translation is CASSLGGGAYNEQFF.

This chain joins TRBV2 and TRBJ2-7, with a possible D match to TRBD1 (5 bases). V was trimmed by 2 bases and J by 1 base, leaving 9 bases between them. Per germline, CDR1 SNHLY and CDR2 FYNNEI. The CDR3 covers 14 residues. As DNA, the CDR3 is TGTGCCAGCAGTGAACACAGGAGTTCCTACGAGCAGTACTTC. Translated, it gives CASSEHRSSYEQYF.

The rearrangement links TRBV16 to TRBJ2-4, with a weak D call TRBD2 (5 bases). The J call is doubtful: the DNA matches TRBJ2-7 better. The germline V gene encodes CDR1 KGHSY and CDR2 FQNENV. The CDR3 has 17 amino acids. CDR3 amino acids: CASSQSRRPPSSYEQYF. CDR3 coding DNA: TGTGCCAGCAGCCAATCGCGGAGGCCTCCATCCTCCTACGAGCAGTACTTC.

This chain links TRBV6-5 with TRBJ1-1; 9 nucleotides match TRBD1. V shed 5 bases, J shed 7 bases, and the junction held 14 bases outside the gene matches. Germline V gives CDR1 MNHEY, CDR2 SVGAGI. This CDR3 is built from 16 residues. The CDR3 loop is CASSKPTGTGTFEAFF. Written as DNA, the CDR3 is TGTGCCAGCAGTAAACCAACCGGGACAGGGACGTTTGAAGCTTTCTTT.

This chain joins TRBV4-2 and TRBJ2-7, with 8 bases aligning to TRBD2. There are 16 residues in the CDR3. CDR1 LGHNA and CDR2 YNFKEQ come from the germline V gene. After removal of 0 bases from V and 2 bases from J, the junction contained 6 bases not matched to a gene. The CDR3 sequence: CASSQDSSGRAYEQYF. CDR3 coding DNA: TGTGCCAGCAGCCAAGATTCGAGCGGGAGAGCCTACGAGCAGTACTTC.

The chain couples TRBV5-1 to TRBJ2-7; TRBD2 agrees at 13 bases. The V gene end was trimmed by 4 bases and the J gene end by 3 bases; junction bases not matched to a gene: 13. Germline lookup yields CDR1 SGHRS and CDR2 YFSETQ. CDR3 size: 18 residues. CDR3 residues: CASSLLGLAGVRGYEQYF. The CDR3 DNA reads TGCGCCAGCAGCCTACTCGGACTAGCGGGAGTTCGGGGCTACGAGCAGTACTTC.

The rearrangement uses TRBV27 and TRBJ2-4, with D maybe TRBD1 (5 bases). Judging by the DNA end, TRBJ2-7 fits better; the J call may be wrong. Germline CDR1 reads MNHEY; CDR2 reads SMNVEV (reference sequence). The CDR3 loop spans 15 amino acids. Here the CDR3 reads CASSSPGNHLYEQYF. The CDR3 DNA follows: TGTGCCAGCAGTTCCCCAGGGAACCATCTCTACGAGCAGTACTTC.

The chain carries TRBV11-2 and TRBJ2-7; D is possibly TRBD2 (6 bases). The ends were cut back, 1 base at V and 7 bases at J, with 23 bases in the middle. Germline CDR1 SGHAT, CDR2 FQNNGV. The CDR3 is 17 residues long. The CDR3 DNA reads as TGTGCCAGCAGCTTAGGGACACCGGGGGTGCTTGGGAATGAGCAGTACTTC. It yields the protein CASSLGTPGVLGNEQYF.

The sample holds a few counts of this clonotype. The V gene is TRBV20-1, the J gene TRBJ1-4; 7 bases line up with TRBD1. The germline V gene encodes CDR1 DFQATT and CDR2 SNEGSKA (reference sequence). The CDR3 runs to 13 residues. V dropped 3 bases and J dropped 8; count of bases not matched to a gene: 6. Written as DNA, the CDR3 is TGCAGTGCTAGGCTAACAGGGGCGGAAAAACTGTTTTTT. It translates to CSARLTGAEKLFF.

This clonotype was counted only a few times. The V and J genes are TRBV27 and TRBJ2-7; tentatively, D is TRBD2 (5 bases). V gave up 0 bases and J gave up 2 bases, with 14 bases separating them. The CDR3 is 16 amino acids. Germline lookup yields CDR1 MNHEY and CDR2 SMNVEV (reference sequence). CDR3 sequence: CASSLSAGATAYEQYF. Here the CDR3 DNA reads TGTGCCAGCAGTTTATCGGCGGGCGCTACTGCCTACGAGCAGTACTTC.

V is TRBV12-3 or TRBV12-4 and J is TRBJ2-7; D remains ambiguous. The CDR3 spans 11 residues. V lost 6 bases and J 7 bases, leaving 10 bases between the germline ends. Here the CDR3 reads CASSSRQEQYF. The CDR3 nucleotides are TGTGCCAGCAGCTCCCGGCAGGAGCAGTACTTC.

V is TRBV18 and J is TRBJ2-7; TRBD1 matches 7 bases. CDR1 and CDR2 (germline): KGHSH, LQKENI. The CDR3 is 15 amino acids. J lost 2 bases, V lost 3 bases, and 7 bases had no gene match. The CDR3 nucleotides read TGTGCCAGCTCACCGAGTGGGACAGACCCCTACGAGCAGTACTTC. Translated, it gives CASSPSGTDPYEQYF.

The chain couples TRBV28 to TRBJ2-7; D is ambiguous. Trimming removed 7 bases from V and 3 bases from J, with 7 bases in between. CDR1 MDHEN and CDR2 SYDVKM come from the germline V gene. The CDR3 spans 11 residues. For the CDR3, the DNA is TGTGCCAGCACCACCCTCTACGAGCAGTACTTC. Encoded protein: CASTTLYEQYF.

This clonotype has only a few counts. V and J are TRBV11-3 and TRBJ2-7; 7 positions match TRBD2. The J call may be wrong; the DNA end is better matched by TRBJ2-5. The CDR3 extends over 14 amino acids. CDR1 and CDR2 from the germline V gene are SGHNT and YENEEA. For the CDR3, the DNA is TGTGCCAGCAGCTTTCGGGGGGTGGAAGAGACCCAGTACTTC. This codes for CASSFRGVEETQYF.